One sample yielded the 29 T cell receptor beta chains listed below, sequenced in a study of blood T cell repertoires in COVID-19. Clones were sequenced by immunoSEQ multiplex PCR, and TCRdb holds only the in-frame ones, with some missing. The sample has under 300,000 clones; around 85% are singletons. Specimen: peripheral blood. These TCRs come from a woman in her sixties with active or convalescent COVID-19.

The gene calls are TRBV7-3 and TRBJ2-1; the match to TRBD2 covers 8 bases. Looked up from germline, CDR1 is SGHTA and CDR2 is FQGTGA. The CDR3 spans 15 residues. The ends lost 1 base at V and 8 bases at J; junction bases unmatched: 7. CDR3 amino acids: CASSLIAGGFDEQFF. The CDR3 DNA reads as TGTGCCAGCAGCTTAATCGCGGGAGGCTTCGATGAGCAGTTCTTC.

V and J are TRBV10-1 and TRBJ2-3, with 9 positions matching TRBD1. The CDR3 sequence is 15 residues long. Germline V gene data show CDR1 as WNHNN and CDR2 as SYGVQD (reference sequence). Trimming cost V 2 bases and J 4 bases; bases outside gene matches: 4. CDR3 region: CASSEPRQGADTQYF. The DNA of the CDR3 is TGCGCCAGCAGTGAGCCCCGACAGGGGGCAGATACGCAGTATTTT.

Comment on this clone: At one end the junction does not follow the germline gene, possibly because of a read error. This chain uses TRBV7-9 with TRBJ1-6; 7 bases are shared with TRBD1. Per germline, CDR1 SEHNR and CDR2 FQNEAQ (reference sequence). This CDR3 spans 15 amino acids. The CDR3 is CASSIAGQYNSPLHF. The CDR3 DNA is TGTGCCAGCAGCATAGCGGGACAGTATAATTCACCCCTCCACTTT.

V and J are TRBV18 and TRBJ1-1; D remains unclear. The CDR3 is made up of 14 amino acids. The germline V gene encodes CDR1 KGHSH and CDR2 LQKENI. Trimming cost V 1 base and J 1 base, with 7 bases left between them. The CDR3 coding sequence is TGTGCCAGCTCACCACTGTCGGGGAACACTGAAGCTTTCTTT. Residues: CASSPLSGNTEAFF.

The chain combines TRBV28 with TRBJ1-2; 8 bases fit TRBD1. Trimming took 4 bases from V and 8 from J; bases not matched to a gene: 6. The CDR3 runs 13 residues. Germline V gene lookup returns CDR1 MDHEN and CDR2 SYDVKM. For the CDR3, the DNA is TGTGCCAGCAGTTCCGGGACAGGAAGGGGCTACACCTTC. Protein: CASSSGTGRGYTF.

V is TRBV7-4 and J is TRBJ2-7; TRBD2 matches at 8 bases. Trimming at V came to 7 bases and at J to 5 bases, leaving 13 bases not matched to a gene. From germline, CDR1 is SGHVT and CDR2 SQSDAQ. The CDR3 runs to 15 residues. CDR3 loop: CASIERGGERNEQYF. DNA of the CDR3: TGTGCCAGCATCGAACGGGGGGGAGAGAGGAACGAGCAGTACTTC.

This chain joins TRBV2 and TRBJ2-3; 7 bases align to TRBD1. V was clipped by 9 bases and J by 0 bases; unmatched bases: 12. The CDR3 covers 16 residues. The V gene's germline CDR1 is SNHLY and CDR2 FYNNEI. The CDR3 coding sequence is TGTGCCAGTCGGACCCGGACAGGATCTAGCACAGATACGCAGTATTTT. Translating it yields CASRTRTGSSTDTQYF. The complete variable domain, with remaining parts taken from reference TRBV2 and TRBJ2-3, reads EPEVTQTPSHQVTQMGQEVILRCVPISNHLYFYWYRQILGQKVEFLVSFYNNEISEKSEIFDDQFSVERPDGSNFTLKIRSTKLEDSAMYFCASRTRTGSSTDTQYFGPGTRLTVL.

The V gene is TRBV10-3, the J gene TRBJ2-1; 8 nucleotides agree with TRBD2. This CDR3 has 16 residues. The ends lost 3 bases at V and 4 bases at J; junction bases unmatched: 8. Looked up from germline, CDR1 is ENHRY and CDR2 is SYGVKD. CDR3 amino acids: CAISDSSGGHYNEQFF. CDR3 in DNA: TGTGCCATCAGTGACTCGAGCGGGGGCCATTACAATGAGCAGTTCTTC.

This clone has only one observation. The CDR3 loop is CASSLTGQGAIYEQYF. The CDR3 coding sequence is TGTGCCAGCAGCCTCACGGGACAGGGGGCGATATACGAGCAGTACTTC. The chain employs TRBV11-2 and TRBJ2-7; 12 nucleotides agree with TRBD1. Germline lookup yields CDR1 SGHAT and CDR2 FQNNGV. This CDR3 spans 16 amino acids. J gave up 4 bases and V 5 bases, and 9 bases lay outside the gene matches.

The rearrangement uses TRBV6-6 and TRBJ2-3; 7 bases are a match to TRBD1. CDR3 size: 13 residues. Germline V gene data show CDR1 as MNHNY and CDR2 as SVGAGI (reference sequence). V lost 6 bases and J lost 4; bases outside the gene matches: 4. CDR3 in amino acids: CASRHTGADTQYF. The CDR3 DNA sequence: TGTGCCAGCAGACATACAGGGGCAGATACGCAGTATTTT.

The CDR3 is CASSSLLAGGPGLWNEQFF. CDR3 sequence (DNA): TGTGCCAGCAGTTCATTACTAGCGGGAGGGCCCGGTTTGTGGAATGAGCAGTTCTTC. The chain combines TRBV6-2 or TRBV6-3 with TRBJ2-1, with TRBD2 matching 13 bases. V was clipped by 4 bases and J by 7 bases; unmatched bases: 16. Germline CDR1 is MNHEY and CDR2 is SVGEGT. The CDR3 is made up of 19 amino acids.

The V gene is TRBV29-1, the J gene TRBJ2-3; a possible D gene is TRBD1 (5 bases). From germline, CDR1 is SQVTM and CDR2 ANQGSEA. This CDR3 region has 13 residues. V lost 6 bases and J 4 bases, leaving 14 bases between the germline ends. The CDR3 loop is CSVRRGSADTQYF. The CDR3 coding sequence is TGCAGCGTCCGAAGGGGTAGTGCAGATACGCAGTATTTT.

The chain links TRBV5-1 to TRBJ2-1; 8 nucleotides agree with TRBD2. CDR3 length equals 13 residues. The trim removed 4 bases at V and 8 bases at J, leaving 5 bases unmatched. The germline V gene has CDR1 SGHRS and CDR2 YFSETQ. Written as DNA, the CDR3 is TGCGCCAGCAGCCGGACTAGCCGTGATGAGCAGTTCTTC. This translates into CASSRTSRDEQFF.

The chain combines TRBV7-8 with TRBJ1-2; maybe TRBD1 (5 bases). Germline V gene data show CDR1 as SGHVS and CDR2 as FQNEAQ. The CDR3 has 14 residues. Trimming removed 3 bases from V and 4 bases from J, with 12 bases in between. The CDR3 protein is CASSLGRGVYGYTF. CDR3 nucleotides: TGTGCCAGCAGCTTGGGGAGGGGTGTCTATGGCTACACCTTC.

The V call is TRBV4-1, the J call TRBJ2-5; 9 nucleotides align to TRBD2. The CDR3 sequence is 14 residues long. CDR1 is MGHRA and CDR2 is YSYEKL in the germline V gene. J was trimmed by 6 bases and V by 3 bases; bases with no gene match: 5. This CDR3 is CASSHASGTKTQYF. CDR3 DNA: TGCGCCAGCAGCCACGCTAGCGGGACCAAGACCCAGTACTTC.

The gene calls are TRBV15 and TRBJ2-3, with TRBD2 matching over 8 bases. CDR1 and CDR2 from the germline V gene are LNHNV and YYDKDF (reference sequence). The CDR3 covers 19 residues. V gave up 0 bases and J gave up 0 bases; unmatched junction bases: 11. CDR3 region: CATSRDLFLSGGSTDTQYF. The CDR3 DNA reads TGTGCCACCAGCAGAGATCTCTTTTTGAGCGGGGGTAGCACAGATACGCAGTATTTT.

The chain uses TRBV5-1 and TRBJ1-6; 7 bases are shared with TRBD1. Unmatched junction bases numbered 5, after V lost 4 bases and J lost 4 bases. Per germline, CDR1 SGHRS and CDR2 YFSETQ. The CDR3 runs to 15 residues. The CDR3 DNA reads as TGCGCCAGCAGCGAGGGACAGTTTTATAATTCACCCCTCCACTTT. As protein: CASSEGQFYNSPLHF.

V gene TRBV19 combines with J gene TRBJ1-2; D is possibly TRBD1 (5 bases). The CDR3 runs to 18 residues. The V and J ends lost 5 bases and 1 base respectively, with 23 bases between them. Germline V gene sequence: CDR1 LNHDA, CDR2 SQIVND (reference sequence). CDR3: CASSEPMVTGVLNYGYTF. CDR3 coding DNA: TGTGCCAGTAGTGAGCCAATGGTTACAGGAGTACTTAACTATGGCTACACCTTC.

This chain links TRBV12-3 or TRBV12-4 with TRBJ2-7, with D possibly matching TRBD1 (5 bases). V dropped 4 bases and J dropped 6 bases, with 10 bases sitting between them. CDR3 length: 12 amino acids. CDR3 sequence: CASSSQGLEQYF. The CDR3 DNA reads TGTGCCAGCAGTTCTCAGGGTCTCGAGCAGTACTTC.

This clone was recorded a few times. J is TRBJ1-6 and V is TRBV6-5; D perhaps matches TRBD1 (6 bases). CDR3 length equals 15 residues. The germline V gene has CDR1 MNHEY and CDR2 SVGAGI. V lost 5 bases and J 10 bases, leaving 18 bases between the germline ends. The CDR3 sequence is CASSTAQDRGSPLHF. The CDR3 DNA sequence: TGTGCCAGCAGTACTGCTCAGGACAGAGGCTCACCCCTCCACTTT.

The chain combines TRBV6-5 with TRBJ1-2, with D unclear. In germline, CDR1 is MNHEY, CDR2 SVGAGI. CDR3 size: 14 residues. V gave up 0 bases and J gave up 2 bases, with 7 bases separating them. CDR3 sequence (DNA): TGTGCCAGCAGTTACTCGGGCAGCAACTATGGCTACACCTTC. Protein: CASSYSGSNYGYTF.

The chain joins TRBV4-2 to TRBJ2-1; D is undetermined. The germline gives CDR1 LGHNA, CDR2 YNFKEQ. V was clipped by 4 bases and J by 3 bases, with 4 bases between them. The CDR3 has 12 residues. CDR3 nucleotide sequence: TGTGCCAGCAGCCGCTACTACAATGAGCAGTTCTTC. The encoded protein is CASSRYYNEQFF.

V and J are TRBV5-1 and TRBJ2-3, with 8 bases matching TRBD2. The CDR3 has 17 residues. Germline assignment: CDR1 SGHRS and CDR2 YFSETQ. V was pared by 0 bases and J by 0 bases, with 6 bases of the junction left unmatched. The CDR3 nucleotides read TGCGCCAGCAGCTTGGACGGGAGGGCCCTCAGCACAGATACGCAGTATTTT. It translates to CASSLDGRALSTDTQYF.

In this sample, this clone turned up once. The chain combines TRBV6-5 with TRBJ2-1; TRBD2 is a possible D gene (6 bases). V was cut by 2 bases and J by 6 bases, with 11 bases left in between. The length of the CDR3 is 14 residues. CDR1 is MNHEY and CDR2 is SVGAGI in the germline V gene. The CDR3 loop is CASSYQEGRNEQFF. DNA for the CDR3: TGTGCCAGCAGTTACCAGGAGGGCCGCAATGAGCAGTTCTTC.

The chain uses TRBV21-1 and TRBJ2-1; the table's D gene call, TRBD2, was not cross checked with the DNA. TRBV21-1 corresponds to a pseudogene. This CDR3 comprises 16 residues. The CDR3 region is CASSQTPSGPHNEQFF. For the CDR3, the DNA is TGTGCCAGCAGCCAAACCCCCAGCGGGCCACACAATGAGCAGTTCTTC.

The chain uses TRBV5-4 and TRBJ1-4; 8 nucleotides match TRBD1. The CDR3 loop spans 14 amino acids. V was clipped by 4 bases and J by 7 bases; unmatched bases: 6. CDR1 is SGHNT and CDR2 is YYREEE in the germline V gene (reference sequence). CDR3 nucleotides: TGTGCCAGCAGCACCCCGGGACAGGCTGAAAAACTGTTTTTT. Translated, it gives CASSTPGQAEKLFF.

This chain links TRBV7-8 with TRBJ2-7; TRBD2 is a possible D gene (6 bases). Germline CDR1 and CDR2: SGHVS and FQNEAQ. The CDR3 contains 15 residues. V shed 2 bases and J shed 2 bases, with 13 bases lying between them. The CDR3 region is CASSLLSGGAYEQYV. The CDR3 DNA follows: TGTGCCAGCAGCTTATTATCCGGGGGTGCCTACGAGCAGTACGTC.

This clone was counted a single time. This chain connects TRBV30 to TRBJ1-5; 9 bases align to TRBD1. CDR3 length: 14 residues. Unmatched junction bases numbered 3, after V lost 5 bases and J lost 1 base. Germline V gene data show CDR1 as GTSNPN and CDR2 as SVGIG (reference sequence). The CDR3 coding sequence is TGTGCCTGGGGGACAGGGTTAAGCAATCAGCCCCAGCATTTT. Translated, it gives CAWGTGLSNQPQHF. The entire variable domain, with the rest obtained from reference TRBV30 and TRBJ1-5, is as follows: SQTIHQWPATLVQPVGSPLSLECTVEGTSNPNLYWYRQAAGRGLQLLFYSVGIGQISSEVPQNLSASRPQDRQFILSSKKLLLSDSGFYLCAWGTGLSNQPQHFGDGTRLSIL.

This chain connects TRBV9 to TRBJ2-3; 9 nucleotides match TRBD2. With V trimmed by 0 bases and J by 3 bases, 8 bases remained unmatched. This CDR3 has 17 residues. Per the germline V gene, CDR1 is SGDLS and CDR2 is YYNGEE. The CDR3: CASSVAPSLAGTDTQYF. CDR3 DNA sequence: TGTGCCAGCAGCGTAGCCCCTTCTCTAGCGGGGACAGATACGCAGTATTTT.